A selection of T cell receptor beta chains follows, all from one sample in a study of Graves' ophthalmopathy and Graves' hyperthyroidism. TCRdb reprocessed the multiplex PCR reads with MiXCR, giving one entry per CDR3 protein. The sample has almost 750,000 distinct CDR3 sequences, 35% to 50% seen once. The specimen sequenced was peripheral blood. Source of these receptors: an adult man with Graves' ophthalmopathy. The CDR3 runs from the conserved cysteine through the conserved F or W. The order of the fields is J gene, clone size, D gene, V gene, CDR3 protein, CDR3 DNA. The D gene is left open where the match is weak. Where a row states a size, it is once, few, many or the class of an expanded clone; other rows omit it.

>TRBJ1-1|few|.|TRBV7-9
CASSQWRGGMGTEAFF
TGTGCCAGCAGCCAATGGAGGGGTGGTATGGGAACTGAAGCTTTCTTT
>TRBJ1-4|.|TRBD1|TRBV14
CASSQDYGTGGEKLFF
TGTGCCAGCAGCCAAGATTATGGCACAGGGGGTGAAAAACTGTTTTTT
>TRBJ1-6|many|.|TRBV7-9
CASSPGGSGNSPLHF
TGTGCCAGCAGCCCCGGGGGGAGCGGCAATTCACCCCTCCACTTT
>TRBJ2-2|.|TRBD1|TRBV25-1
CASSPPTGQGIGELFF
TGTGCCAGCTCACCACCGACGGGACAGGGAATCGGGGAGCTGTTTTTT
>TRBJ1-5|.|TRBD1|TRBV12-3/TRBV12-4
CASTRTGGDQPQHF
TGTGCCAGCACCCGGACAGGGGGCGATCAGCCCCAGCATTTT
>TRBJ1-3|many|.|TRBV19
CASNAVPGNTIYF
TGTGCCAGTAACGCGGTCCCTGGAAACACCATATATTTT
>TRBJ2-7|few|.|TRBV6-1
CASSQEAVFSYEQYF
TGTGCCAGCAGTCAAGAGGCAGTATTCTCCTACGAGCAGTACTTC
>TRBJ2-6|.|.|TRBV9
CASSALRVGAGTSGANVLTF
TGTGCCAGCAGCGCGCTGCGGGTCGGAGCAGGGACGTCTGGGGCCAACGTCCTGACTTTC
>TRBJ1-6|once|.|TRBV10-3
CASSSRSSSGYNSPLHF
TGTGCCAGCAGTTCCCGGTCTTCTTCAGGGTATAATTCACCCCTCCACTTT
>TRBJ1-6|few|TRBD1|TRBV2
CASSRQRQGANLNSPLHF
TGTGCCAGCAGTCGCCAAAGACAGGGGGCGAACCTTAATTCACCCCTCCACTTT
>TRBJ1-6|many|.|TRBV9
CASSQLGDSPLHF
TGTGCCAGCAGCCAATTGGGGGATTCACCCCTCCACTTT
>TRBJ2-5|.|TRBD2|TRBV11-2
CASSVTGTTTLETQYF
TGTGCCAGCAGCGTGACCGGGACTACCACCCTCGAGACCCAGTACTTC
>TRBJ1-4|.|.|TRBV6-6
CASSTQGGTTNEKLFF
TGTGCCAGCAGTACACAGGGAGGCACAACTAATGAAAAACTGTTTTTT
>TRBJ1-2|few|.|TRBV2
CASSSPGHGNYGYTF
TGTGCCAGCAGCTCACCGGGACACGGAAACTATGGCTACACCTTC
>TRBJ2-5|.|.|TRBV24-1
CASTRGNKEETQYF
TGTGCCAGCACCCGGGGGAATAAGGAAGAGACCCAGTACTTC
>TRBJ2-7|.|TRBD2|TRBV10-2
CATSGTRYNEQYF
TGTGCCACCAGCGGGACCCGTTACAATGAGCAGTACTTC
>TRBJ1-5|.|.|TRBV24-1
CATSDPGTSGSGEPQHF
TGTGCCACCAGTGACCCCGGGACTAGCGGGAGTGGAGAGCCCCAGCATTTT
>TRBJ1-5|.|.|TRBV2
CASSGASGKETQHF
TGTGCCAGCAGTGGGGCTAGCGGTAAAGAGACCCAGCATTTT
>TRBJ1-2|.|.|TRBV10-3
CAWRNVKARKGYTF
TGTGCCTGGAGGAATGTCAAGGCCCGGAAGGGCTACACCTTC
>TRBJ2-7|many|.|TRBV29-1
CSVERGELGEQYF
TGCAGCGTTGAAAGGGGGGAACTTGGCGAGCAGTACTTC
>TRBJ2-7|many|.|TRBV7-9
CASSLAGATEQYF
TGTGCCAGCAGCTTAGCAGGGGCCACCGAGCAGTACTTC
>TRBJ2-7|.|TRBD1|TRBV7-2
CASSLYGQGAPGEQYF
TGTGCCAGCAGCTTGTACGGACAGGGGGCTCCGGGCGAGCAGTACTTC
>TRBJ1-2|.|TRBD1|TRBV10-3
CAISLTGDSGYTF
TGTGCCATCAGCCTCACAGGGGATAGCGGCTACACCTTC
>TRBJ2-2|.|.|TRBV19
CASSIVGPTGELFF
TGTGCCAGTAGTATAGTTGGACCCACCGGGGAGCTGTTTTTT
>TRBJ2-7|few|.|TRBV5-8
CASSLVREHEQYF
TGTGCCAGCAGCTTGGTAAGGGAACACGAGCAGTACTTC
>TRBJ2-2|.|.|TRBV10-3
CAIRGTGANENTGELFF
TGTGCCATCAGGGGCACAGGAGCCAACGAAAACACCGGGGAGCTGTTTTTT
>TRBJ2-2|few|TRBD2|TRBV11-2
CASSLVALAGDQFF
TGTGCCAGCAGCTTAGTGGCTCTAGCGGGAGACCAGTTTTTT
>TRBJ1-6|few|.|TRBV10-3
CASSEETGRHNSPLHF
TGTGCCAGCAGTGAAGAAACGGGACGTCATAATTCACCCCTCCACTTT
>TRBJ1-2|.|.|TRBV10-3
CASRLTAQHGYTF
TGTGCCAGCAGGTTGACAGCACAGCATGGCTACACCTTC
>TRBJ1-6|many|.|TRBV10-3
CASHRDTLNSPLHF
TGTGCCAGCCACCGGGACACTTTAAATTCACCCCTCCACTTT
>TRBJ1-4|many|.|TRBV15
CATSNSRGANEKLFF
TGTGCCACCAGCAACTCGAGGGGGGCTAATGAAAAACTGTTTTTT
>TRBJ1-2|many|.|TRBV7-9
CASSSSGGRVEGYTF
TGTGCCAGCAGCTCCTCTGGGGGAAGGGTGGAAGGCTACACCTTC
>TRBJ2-6|.|.|TRBV5-5
CASIRWGAGANVLTF
TGTGCCAGCATACGGTGGGGTGCTGGGGCCAACGTCCTGACTTTC
>TRBJ2-7|.|.|TRBV7-9
CASSPWTDHYEQYF
TGTGCCAGCAGCCCATGGACAGACCACTACGAGCAGTACTTC
>TRBJ1-2|many|.|TRBV14
CASSQLRVGGYTF
TGTGCCAGCAGCCAACTCCGGGTCGGCGGCTACACCTTC
>TRBJ2-2|.|.|TRBV4-3
CASSQEGVTGELFF
TGCGCCAGCAGCCAAGAAGGTGTAACCGGGGAGCTGTTTTTT
>TRBJ2-7|once|TRBD2|TRBV28
CASSPRVAGSTDEQYF
TGTGCCAGCAGCCCGCGGGTAGCGGGGTCAACCGACGAGCAGTACTTC
>TRBJ1-2|many|.|TRBV20-1
CSAPGEYGYTF
TGCAGTGCACCGGGGGAGTATGGCTACACCTTC
>TRBJ1-5|.|TRBD1|TRBV29-1
CSVEIKGQGNQPQHF
TGCAGCGTTGAGATAAAAGGACAGGGGAATCAGCCCCAGCATTTT
>TRBJ2-5|many|.|TRBV20-1
CSARQLETQYF
TGCAGTGCTAGACAGCTAGAGACCCAGTACTTC
>TRBJ1-2|.|TRBD1|TRBV29-1
CSVVHGTAYGYTF
TGCAGCGTTGTCCACGGGACAGCCTATGGCTACACCTTC
>TRBJ2-2|few|.|TRBV7-9
CASSQATGTTGELFF
TGTGCCAGCAGCCAGGCCACGGGGACCACCGGGGAGCTGTTTTTT
>TRBJ2-2|many|.|TRBV7-9
CASSLATGAGELFF
TGTGCCAGCAGCCTAGCGACCGGTGCCGGGGAGCTGTTTTTT
>TRBJ2-7|.|.|TRBV20-1
CSARDGWGSSEQYF
TGCAGTGCTAGAGATGGGTGGGGGTCGAGCGAGCAGTACTTC